This TCR beta chain was sequenced in a study of radiotherapy plus CTLA-4 blockade in lung cancer. Study in general: Among enrolled patients, roughly 17% responded and 31% achieved disease control. Points from the study as a whole: Expansion in blood of tumor-derived TCR clones was seen after radiotherapy plus ipilimumab.

Remarks on this clone: Its matching antigen is unknown.

This CDR3 region has 16 residues. Per the germline V gene, CDR1 is MNHEY and CDR2 is SVGAGI. V was shortened by 2 bases and J by 1 base, with 14 bases between the two germline ends. The repertoire was sequenced with immunoSEQ multiplex PCR; TCRdb's copy has only in-frame clones and lacks some. The sample records 30,000 or so clones, less than 75% being singletons. Chemo-refractory metastatic non-small-cell lung cancer patients underwent focal radiation alongside CTLA-4 blockade with ipilimumab. Sequencing used peripheral blood, obtained from a patient treated with radiotherapy plus ipilimumab. The TCR sequence derives from a human donor with non-small cell lung cancer whose response to radiotherapy plus ipilimumab could not be evaluated. This chain joins TRBV6-5 and TRBJ1-1; tentative D call: TRBD1 (6 bases). CDR3 bases: TGTGCCAGCAGTTACGGGCCAGGGGTTTCGAACACTGAAGCTTTCTTT. As protein: CASSYGPGVSNTEAFF.